The rows below give T cell receptor beta chains drawn from one sample of a study of CD8 T cells in Susac syndrome. TCRdb reprocessed the immunoSEQ multiplex PCR reads with MiXCR, giving one entry per CDR3 protein. In the table there are 130,000 or so distinct CDR3 sequences, over 75% of which are singletons. Material for sequencing was CD8+ T cells from PBMCs. The receptors were gathered from a human donor with multiple sclerosis. CDR3s include the opening cysteine and the closing phenylalanine or tryptophan. The D gene is left open where the match is weak. For some rows the clone size is stated as once, few or many, or as a class when expanded; others skip it.

v_gene	d_gene	j_gene	len	abundance	CDR3nt	CDR3aa
TRBV6-2/TRBV6-3	TRBD2	TRBJ2-3	21	NA	TGTGCCAGCAGTTATCTGGCGGGAGGGCTTTCGATTGGCCATTCAACAGATACGCAGTATTTT	CASSYLAGGLSIGHSTDTQYF
TRBV9	NA	TRBJ1-3	17	NA	TGTGCCAGCAGCGTAGTGGACTTCCCGGCCTCTGGAAACACCATATATTTT	CASSVVDFPASGNTIYF
TRBV7-9	TRBD2	TRBJ2-1	15	NA	TGTGCCAGCAGCCTAGGGACTAGCGGGATCGATGAGCAGTTCTTC	CASSLGTSGIDEQFF
TRBV7-9	TRBD1	TRBJ1-1	13	NA	TGTGCCAGCAGCCCGCGGGACAGGGCTGAAGCTTTCTTT	CASSPRDRAEAFF
TRBV27	TRBD1	TRBJ1-2	14	NA	TGTGCCAGCAGTTTCCAGGGGGCGGCGGGGGGCTACACCTTC	CASSFQGAAGGYTF
TRBV5-1	NA	TRBJ2-5	15	once	TGCGCCAGCAGCCCATTACAGGTGGACCAAGAGACCCAGTACTTC	CASSPLQVDQETQYF
TRBV7-9	NA	TRBJ2-7	15	NA	TGTGCCAGCAGCCCTAGGAGCAGCCACGGGCACGAGCAGTACTTC	CASSPRSSHGHEQYF
TRBV19	NA	TRBJ1-1	13	NA	TGTGCCAGTACCGACAGCCCGATCACTGAAGCTTTCTTT	CASTDSPITEAFF
TRBV15	TRBD2	TRBJ2-1	18	once	TGTGCCACCAGCAGCTCCGGGACTAGCGGGGGGCCATACAATGAGCAGTTCTTC	CATSSSGTSGGPYNEQFF
TRBV7-9	NA	TRBJ1-6	12	NA	TGTGCCAGCAGCGGAGGCTCCTCACCCCTCCACTTT	CASSGGSSPLHF
TRBV9	NA	TRBJ2-2	14	NA	TGTGCCAGCAGCGGCCACGGTCAAGGCGGGGAGCTGTTTTTT	CASSGHGQGGELFF
TRBV15	NA	TRBJ2-1	12	NA	TGTGCCACCAGCAGGGGAGGAGTTGAGCAGTTCTTC	CATSRGGVEQFF
TRBV2	NA	TRBJ2-7	14	NA	TGTGCCAGCAGTGAACCCGGGACCGACTACGAGCAGTACTTC	CASSEPGTDYEQYF
TRBV30	NA	TRBJ1-4	13	NA	TGTGCCTGGCCACCATCTAAGGGTGAAAAACTGTTTTTT	CAWPPSKGEKLFF
TRBV12-3/TRBV12-4	NA	TRBJ2-6	19	NA	TGTGCCAGCTCTTCCATCCCGGGACGGTTCTCCTCTGGGGCCAACGTCCTGACTTTC	CASSSIPGRFSSGANVLTF
TRBV6-1	NA	TRBJ2-7	15	NA	TGTGCCAGCAGTGAACTGGACCTCAGCTCCTACGAGCAGTACTTC	CASSELDLSSYEQYF
TRBV27	NA	TRBJ1-6	14	NA	TGTGCCAGCAGGTCGGGGTTGGGGAATTCACCCCTCCACTTT	CASRSGLGNSPLHF
TRBV19	NA	TRBJ2-7	14	NA	TGTGCCAGTAGTTCCCGACAGGAAAGCCACGAGCAGTACTTC	CASSSRQESHEQYF
TRBV3-1	TRBD2	TRBJ2-5	15	NA	TGTGCCAGCAGCCAAGATACAGCGGGGACGGAGACCCAGTACTTC	CASSQDTAGTETQYF
TRBV27	NA	TRBJ2-6	15	NA	TGTGCCAGCGGATGGGGATTCTCTGGGGCCAACGTCCTGACTTTC	CASGWGFSGANVLTF
TRBV5-5	NA	TRBJ2-1	16	NA	TGTGCCAGCAGACTTGGGGGTCGTTCCTCCTACAATGAGCAGTTCTTC	CASRLGGRSSYNEQFF
TRBV6-1	NA	TRBJ2-3	16	NA	TGTGCCAGCAGTGGCGATGGAGCCAAGGTGTGGGATACGCAGTATTTT	CASSGDGAKVWDTQYF
TRBV30	NA	TRBJ1-1	11	NA	TGTGCCTGGTCGGTGAACACTGAAGCTTTCTTT	CAWSVNTEAFF
TRBV7-9	NA	TRBJ1-1	14	NA	TGTGCCAGCACCTACGGGCAGGGAATCACTGAAGCTTTCTTT	CASTYGQGITEAFF
TRBV2	NA	TRBJ2-1	13	NA	TGTGCCAGCAGTGGCACTAGCAGGAATGAGCAGTTCTTC	CASSGTSRNEQFF
TRBV6-5	NA	TRBJ2-1	17	NA	TGTGCCAGCAGTTATGAAGATCAGGGAAGCTCCTACAATGAGCAGTTCTTC	CASSYEDQGSSYNEQFF
TRBV7-9	TRBD2	TRBJ2-1	12	NA	TGTGCCAGCAGCTCCCTGACTAGCGGCAAGTTCTTC	CASSSLTSGKFF
TRBV29-1	NA	TRBJ2-5	13	NA	TGCAGCGTCGCCTGGGGGGAACAAGAGACCCAGTACTTC	CSVAWGEQETQYF
TRBV5-6	NA	TRBJ2-2	15	NA	TGTGCCAGCAGCTCCGGGGCCTTGCACACCGGGGAGCTGTTTTTT	CASSSGALHTGELFF
TRBV6-6	NA	TRBJ2-7	13	once	TGTGCCAGCAGTTACTCAGACAACTACGAGCAGTACTTC	CASSYSDNYEQYF
TRBV7-6	TRBD1	TRBJ1-2	14	NA	TGTGCCAGCAGCAAGGCGGGACAGCTCTATGGCTACACCTTC	CASSKAGQLYGYTF
TRBV12-3/TRBV12-4	NA	TRBJ2-7	13	once	TGTGCCAGCAGTTTAATGCTCTCCTACGAGCAGTACTTC	CASSLMLSYEQYF
TRBV27	TRBD1	TRBJ2-7	16	NA	TGTGCCAGCAGTCCACTATCTCGACAGGGCCCCTACGAGCAGTACTTC	CASSPLSRQGPYEQYF
TRBV6-5	NA	TRBJ1-1	14	NA	TGTGCCAGCAGTTACGTATCAGTGAACACTGAAGCTTTCTTT	CASSYVSVNTEAFF
TRBV27	TRBD2	TRBJ2-1	16	NA	TGTGCCAGCACCCCCCCGCGGGGGGCTTATTACAATGAGCAGTTCTTC	CASTPPRGAYYNEQFF
TRBV7-8	NA	TRBJ1-1	15	NA	TGTGCCAGCAGCTTATCTCGGTTTAGGGACACTGAAGCTTTCTTT	CASSLSRFRDTEAFF
TRBV6-5	NA	TRBJ1-1	14	NA	TGTGCCAGCAGCGGAGACAGCTTGAACACTGAAGCTTTCTTT	CASSGDSLNTEAFF
TRBV6-2/TRBV6-3	NA	TRBJ1-5	14	NA	TGTGCCAGCAAGATTGGAGTGAGCAATCAGCCCCAGCATTTT	CASKIGVSNQPQHF
TRBV19	NA	TRBJ2-4	16	NA	TGTGCCAGTAGTCCTCGAGGGGACATAGCCAAAAACATTCAGTACTTC	CASSPRGDIAKNIQYF
TRBV20-1	NA	TRBJ2-1	12	NA	TGCAGTGCTCCTATCACCTACAATGAGCAGTTCTTC	CSAPITYNEQFF
TRBV20-1	NA	TRBJ1-1	11	NA	TGCAGTGCTAGAGGGGGAAGTGAAGCTTTCTTT	CSARGGSEAFF
TRBV11-3	NA	TRBJ2-1	16	NA	TGTGCCAGCAGCCTGGGGGGAAGGGGCTGGGACAATGAGCAGTTCTTC	CASSLGGRGWDNEQFF
TRBV10-2	NA	TRBJ2-2	16	NA	TGCGCCAGCAGTGAGACCCATACTTACAACGCCGGGGAGCTGTTTTTT	CASSETHTYNAGELFF
TRBV28	TRBD1	TRBJ2-2	17	NA	TGTGCCAGCAGTGCCACGGGGACAGGAGCCTACACCGGGGAGCTGTTTTTT	CASSATGTGAYTGELFF
TRBV27	NA	TRBJ1-1	14	NA	TGTGCCAGCAGTTCATCAGCGGGAGGCACTGAAGCTTTCTTT	CASSSSAGGTEAFF
TRBV7-8	NA	TRBJ1-5	14	NA	TGTGCCAGCAGCTTACAAGTCTCCGACCAGCCCCAGCATTTT	CASSLQVSDQPQHF
TRBV4-1	TRBD2	TRBJ2-1	18	NA	TGCGCCAGCAGCCAAGATCGAATGTTTAAGCGGGAGGGGGGTGAGCAGTTCTTC	CASSQDRMFKREGGEQFF
TRBV9	NA	TRBJ2-1	12	NA	TGTGCCAGCAGCCGTGACGGGAATGAGCAGTTCTTC	CASSRDGNEQFF
TRBV14	NA	TRBJ1-2	13	NA	TGTGCCAGCAGCCAGGCAGGACGACATGGCTACACCTTC	CASSQAGRHGYTF
TRBV4-2	NA	TRBJ2-4	16	few	TGTGCCAGCAGCCAAGAATTAACCGATGCAGAAAACATTCAGTACTTC	CASSQELTDAENIQYF
TRBV20-1	NA	TRBJ2-1	14	NA	TGCAGTGCTCCCTTCGGCGAACCTTACAATGAGCAGTTCTTC	CSAPFGEPYNEQFF
TRBV6-1	NA	TRBJ2-7	15	few	TGTGCCAGCAGTGGTCAACAGGTTTCGGCCTACGAGCAGTACTTC	CASSGQQVSAYEQYF
TRBV5-6	NA	TRBJ1-1	18	NA	TGTGCCAGCAGCTTGGCTCGGGCGGGGGCCCCCATCGTCACTGAAGCTTTCTTT	CASSLARAGAPIVTEAFF
TRBV7-9	TRBD2	TRBJ2-3	16	NA	TGTGCCAGCAGCCCCCGACTAGCGGGAAACACAGATACGCAGTATTTT	CASSPRLAGNTDTQYF
TRBV6-5	NA	TRBJ1-1	15	NA	TGTGCCAGCAGTTACACCCCACCAGGGAACACTGAAGCTTTCTTT	CASSYTPPGNTEAFF
TRBV7-9	TRBD1	TRBJ2-1	16	NA	TGTGCCAGCAGCACCTTAACAGGGGGCCTCTACAATGAGCAGTTCTTC	CASSTLTGGLYNEQFF
TRBV6-1	NA	TRBJ2-1	14	few	TGTGCCAGCAGTGAACGCCGATATCTCAATGAGCAGTTCTTC	CASSERRYLNEQFF
TRBV9	NA	TRBJ2-2	13	NA	TGTGCCAGCAGCGTAAACTCCCCAGGGGAGCTGTTTTTT	CASSVNSPGELFF
TRBV18	NA	TRBJ2-6	16	once	TGTGCCAGCTCCTCGAAGGGGAGCTCTGGGGCCAACGTCCTGACTTTC	CASSSKGSSGANVLTF